This TCR beta chain stems from a study of graft-versus-host responses after intestinal transplantation. On the study more broadly: Multivisceral, liver-intestinal, or isolated intestinal transplants were received by the recipients. Among the recipients, all got anti-thymocyte globulin induction and then tacrolimus and steroids for roughly three years.

Profiled with immunoSEQ multiplex PCR; TCRdb holds only in-frame clones, not every one. The sample lists over 100,000 clones, roughly 93% seen once, with 0.095% to 0.15% in the top ten. This clone occurred once. Its antigen remains unknown. V was trimmed by 8 bases and J by 3 bases, leaving 21 bases between them. The germline CDR1 and CDR2 sequences are MNHNY and SVGAGI (reference sequence). The CDR3 contains 16 residues. Notes on the study in general: Detected in recipient marrow were GvH clones, some of which were first observed in ileum or blood.

Sequenced here: unstimulated CD4+ T cells sorted from spleen or lymph node cells, sampled before intestinal transplant. The chain has TRBV6-6 and TRBJ2-3, with D possibly being TRBD1 or TRBD2 (7 bases each). This sequence originates from a human donor who received an intestinal transplant. The CDR3 DNA reads TGTGCCAGCCTCCCCAGGGGGGGTAGAAGAACAGATACGCAGTATTTT. This translates into CASLPRGGRRTDTQYF.